Below, one T cell receptor beta chain is given with its context. Its antigen is currently unknown. In germline, CDR1 is DFQATT, CDR2 SNEGSKA (reference sequence). The CDR3 has 10 amino acids. A multiplex PCR containing 32 V primers and 13 J primers was used to amplify TCR beta CDR3. TCRdb recomputed calls from the multiplex PCR reads with MiXCR, one row per CDR3 protein. Here the sample spans 3,000 or so distinct CDR3 sequences, 40% to 50% being singletons. Bulk tumor genomic DNA (roughly 630 ng per sample) served as template. During surgery, several far-apart biopsies were obtained from every primary tumor. Their non-small cell lung cancer was newly diagnosed and untreated, and the patients underwent curative surgery. Individuals who provided samples were patients with newly diagnosed non-small cell lung cancer who were having surgery with curative intent. The source of the sample is a study of immune heterogeneity within non-small cell lung tumors. Study-level results: Within each patient, tumor sites shared identical dominant CDR3 beta clonotypes and also held site-unique high-frequency clones.

V and J are TRBV20-1 and TRBJ2-3; D possibly corresponds to TRBD1 (7 bases). This TCR was recovered from a woman in her forties or fifties with non-small cell lung cancer. The specimen was lung tumor tissue. CDR3 residues: CTSGGDTQYF. The CDR3 nucleotides are TGCACCTCAGGGGGGGATACGCAGTATTTT.